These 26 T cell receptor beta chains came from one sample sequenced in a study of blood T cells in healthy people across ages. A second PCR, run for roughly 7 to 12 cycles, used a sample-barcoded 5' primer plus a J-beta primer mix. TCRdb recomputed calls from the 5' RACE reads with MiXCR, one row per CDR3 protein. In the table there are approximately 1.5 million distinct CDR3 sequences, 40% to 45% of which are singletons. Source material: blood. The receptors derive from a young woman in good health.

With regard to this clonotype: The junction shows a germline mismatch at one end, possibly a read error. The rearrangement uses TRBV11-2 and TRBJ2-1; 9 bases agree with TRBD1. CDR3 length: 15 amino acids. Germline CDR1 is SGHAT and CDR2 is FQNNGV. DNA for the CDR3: TGTGCCAACAGCTCCCTCCGGGACAGGGCCAATGAGCAGTTCTTC. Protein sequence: CANSSLRDRANEQFF.

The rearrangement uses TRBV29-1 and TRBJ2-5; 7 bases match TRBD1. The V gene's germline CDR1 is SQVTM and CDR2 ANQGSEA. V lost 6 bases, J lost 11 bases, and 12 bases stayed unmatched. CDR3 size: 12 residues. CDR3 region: CSVAQGNNEQYF. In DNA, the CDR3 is TGCAGCGTAGCACAGGGGAACAATGAGCAGTACTTC.

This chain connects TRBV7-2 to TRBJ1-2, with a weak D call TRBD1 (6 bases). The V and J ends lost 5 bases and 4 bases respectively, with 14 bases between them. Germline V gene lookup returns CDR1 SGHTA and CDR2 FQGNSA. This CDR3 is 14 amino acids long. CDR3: CTSSRVQGLYGYTF. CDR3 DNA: TGTACCAGCAGCCGAGTACAGGGACTCTATGGCTACACCTTC.

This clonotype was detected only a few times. The CDR3 loop reads CASSLRQGAYYEQYF. CDR3 bases: TGTGCCAGCAGTTTAAGGCAGGGGGCATACTACGAGCAGTACTTC. The V call is TRBV27, the J call TRBJ2-7; 8 nucleotides line up with TRBD1. V trimming: 2 bases; J trimming: 3 bases; junction bases outside the gene matches: 6. The germline V gene has CDR1 MNHEY and CDR2 SMNVEV (reference sequence). The CDR3 spans 15 residues.

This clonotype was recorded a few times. The chain's CDR3 is CASSSKGTYNEQFF. The CDR3 DNA reads as TGCGCCAGCAGCTCAAAGGGGACCTACAATGAGCAGTTCTTC. The V and J genes are TRBV5-1 and TRBJ2-1, with D possibly matching TRBD1 (5 bases). This CDR3 contains 14 residues. Germline V gene data show CDR1 as SGHRS and CDR2 as YFSETQ. V lost 3 bases, J lost 2 bases, and 9 bases lay in between.

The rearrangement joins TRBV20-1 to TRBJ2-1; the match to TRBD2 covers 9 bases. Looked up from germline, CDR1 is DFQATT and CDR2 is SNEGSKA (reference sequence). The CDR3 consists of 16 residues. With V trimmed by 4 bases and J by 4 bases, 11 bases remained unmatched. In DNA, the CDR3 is TGCAGTGCTACCGGACGAGCGGGAGGACGATACAATGAGCAGTTCTTC. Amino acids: CSATGRAGGRYNEQFF.

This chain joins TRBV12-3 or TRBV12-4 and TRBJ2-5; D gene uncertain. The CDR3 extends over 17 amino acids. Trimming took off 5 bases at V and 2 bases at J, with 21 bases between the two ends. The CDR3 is CASSPITTLGRQETQYF. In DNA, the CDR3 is TGTGCCAGCAGTCCAATCACAACTCTGGGTAGGCAAGAGACCCAGTACTTC.

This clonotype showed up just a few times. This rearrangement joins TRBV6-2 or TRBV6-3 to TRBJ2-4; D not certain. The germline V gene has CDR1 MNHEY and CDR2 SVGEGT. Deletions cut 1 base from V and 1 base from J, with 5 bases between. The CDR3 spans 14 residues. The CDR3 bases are TGTGCCAGCAGTTACTACCTGGCCAAAAACATTCAGTACTTC. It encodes CASSYYLAKNIQYF.

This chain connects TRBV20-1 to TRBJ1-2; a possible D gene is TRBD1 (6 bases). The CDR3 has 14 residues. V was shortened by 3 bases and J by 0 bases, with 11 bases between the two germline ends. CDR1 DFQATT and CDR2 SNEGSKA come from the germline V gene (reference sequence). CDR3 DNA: TGCAGTGCTAGGACGACAGGAGCTAACTATGGCTACACCTTC. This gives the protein CSARTTGANYGYTF.

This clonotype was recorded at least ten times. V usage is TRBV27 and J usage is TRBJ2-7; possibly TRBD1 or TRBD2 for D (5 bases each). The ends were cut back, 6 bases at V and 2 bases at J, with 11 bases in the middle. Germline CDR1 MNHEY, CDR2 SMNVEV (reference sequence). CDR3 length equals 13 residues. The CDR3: CASSFLGAYEQYF. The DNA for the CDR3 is TGTGCCAGCAGCTTCCTGGGGGCCTACGAGCAGTACTTC.

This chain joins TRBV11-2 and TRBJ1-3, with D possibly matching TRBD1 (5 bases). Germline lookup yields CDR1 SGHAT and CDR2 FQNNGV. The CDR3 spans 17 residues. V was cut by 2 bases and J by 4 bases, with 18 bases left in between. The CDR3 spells CASSLQGVVSRGNTIYF. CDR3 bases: TGTGCCAGCAGCTTACAGGGAGTAGTCTCGAGAGGAAACACCATATATTTT.

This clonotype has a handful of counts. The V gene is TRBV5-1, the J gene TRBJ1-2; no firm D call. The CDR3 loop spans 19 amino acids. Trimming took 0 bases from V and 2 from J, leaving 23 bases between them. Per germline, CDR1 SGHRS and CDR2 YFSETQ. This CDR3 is CASSLGDSRAYTANYGYTF. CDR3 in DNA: TGCGCCAGCAGCTTGGGCGACTCCCGGGCCTATACTGCGAACTATGGCTACACCTTC. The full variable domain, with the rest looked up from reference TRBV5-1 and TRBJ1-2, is KAGVTQTPRYLIKTRGQQVTLSCSPISGHRSVSWYQQTPGQGLQFLFEYFSETQRNKGNFPGRFSGRQFSNSRSEMNVSTLELGDSALYLCASSLGDSRAYTANYGYTFGSGTRLTVV.

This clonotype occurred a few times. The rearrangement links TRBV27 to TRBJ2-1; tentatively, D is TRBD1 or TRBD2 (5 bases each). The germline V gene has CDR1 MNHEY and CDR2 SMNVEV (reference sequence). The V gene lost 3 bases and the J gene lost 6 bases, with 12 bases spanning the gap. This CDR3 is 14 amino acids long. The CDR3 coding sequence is TGTGCCAGCAGTTTTGGGGGAGTTATCAATGAGCAGTTCTTC. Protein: CASSFGGVINEQFF.

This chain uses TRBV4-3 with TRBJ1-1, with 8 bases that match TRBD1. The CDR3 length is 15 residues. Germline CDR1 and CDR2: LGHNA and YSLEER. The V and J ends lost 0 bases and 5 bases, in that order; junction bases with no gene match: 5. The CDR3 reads CASSQDQGARTEAFF. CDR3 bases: TGCGCCAGCAGCCAAGACCAGGGGGCGAGAACTGAAGCTTTCTTT.

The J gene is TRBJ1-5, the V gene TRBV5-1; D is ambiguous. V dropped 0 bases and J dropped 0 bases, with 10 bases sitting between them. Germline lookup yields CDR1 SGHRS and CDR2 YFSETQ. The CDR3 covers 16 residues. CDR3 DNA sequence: TGCGCCAGCAGCTTGGACCAGACTTATAGCAATCAGCCCCAGCATTTT. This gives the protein CASSLDQTYSNQPQHF.

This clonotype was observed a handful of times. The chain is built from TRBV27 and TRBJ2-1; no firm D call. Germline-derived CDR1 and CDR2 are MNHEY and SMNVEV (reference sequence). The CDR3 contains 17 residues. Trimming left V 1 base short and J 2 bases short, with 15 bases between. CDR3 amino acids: CASSLLPNPGPYNEQFF. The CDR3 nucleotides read TGTGCCAGCAGTTTATTACCCAACCCTGGACCCTACAATGAGCAGTTCTTC.

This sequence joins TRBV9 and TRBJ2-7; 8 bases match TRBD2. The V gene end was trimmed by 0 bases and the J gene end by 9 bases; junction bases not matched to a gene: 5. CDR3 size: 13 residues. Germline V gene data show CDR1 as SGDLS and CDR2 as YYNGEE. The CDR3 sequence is CASSVAGLDRQYF. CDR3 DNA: TGTGCCAGCAGCGTAGCGGGACTAGACCGGCAGTACTTC.

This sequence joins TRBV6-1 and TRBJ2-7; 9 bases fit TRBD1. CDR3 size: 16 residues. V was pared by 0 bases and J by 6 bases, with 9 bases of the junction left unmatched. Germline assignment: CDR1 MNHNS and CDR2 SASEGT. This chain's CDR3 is CASSEAPGTGNSEQYF. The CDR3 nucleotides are TGTGCCAGCAGTGAAGCACCCGGGACAGGGAATTCCGAGCAGTACTTC.

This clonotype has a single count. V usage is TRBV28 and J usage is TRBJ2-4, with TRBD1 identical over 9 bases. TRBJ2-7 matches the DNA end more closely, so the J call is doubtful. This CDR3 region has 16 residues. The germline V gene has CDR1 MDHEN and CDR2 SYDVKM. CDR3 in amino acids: CASSGFRDRVVDEQYF. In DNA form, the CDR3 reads TGTGCCAGCAGTGGCTTCCGGGACAGGGTCGTCGACGAGCAGTACTTC.

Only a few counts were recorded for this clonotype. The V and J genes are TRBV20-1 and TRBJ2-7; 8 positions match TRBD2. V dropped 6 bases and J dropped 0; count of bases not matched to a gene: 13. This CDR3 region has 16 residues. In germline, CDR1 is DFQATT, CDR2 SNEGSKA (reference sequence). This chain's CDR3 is CSASPRVAGISYEQYF. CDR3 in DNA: TGCAGTGCCTCACCAAGAGTAGCGGGAATCTCCTACGAGCAGTACTTC.

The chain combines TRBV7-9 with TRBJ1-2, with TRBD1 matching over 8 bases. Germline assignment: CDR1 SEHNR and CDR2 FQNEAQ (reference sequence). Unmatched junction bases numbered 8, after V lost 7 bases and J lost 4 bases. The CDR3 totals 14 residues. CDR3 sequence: CASTWTGSIYGYTF. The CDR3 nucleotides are TGTGCCAGCACCTGGACAGGGTCCATCTATGGCTACACCTTC.

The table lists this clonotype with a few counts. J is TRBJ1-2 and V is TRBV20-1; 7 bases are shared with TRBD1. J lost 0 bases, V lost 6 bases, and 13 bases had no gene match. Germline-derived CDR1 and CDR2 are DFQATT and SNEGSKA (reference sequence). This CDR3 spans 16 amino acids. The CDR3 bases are TGCAGTGCATCCCGGGACAGAGCTTCTACTAACTATGGCTACACCTTC. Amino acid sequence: CSASRDRASTNYGYTF.

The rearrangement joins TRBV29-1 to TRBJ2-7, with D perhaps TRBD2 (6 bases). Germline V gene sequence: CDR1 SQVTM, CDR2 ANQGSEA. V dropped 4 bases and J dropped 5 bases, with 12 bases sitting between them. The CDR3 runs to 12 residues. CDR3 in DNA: TGCAGCGTTGGGCAGGCGGGAAACGAGCAGTACTTC. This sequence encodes CSVGQAGNEQYF.

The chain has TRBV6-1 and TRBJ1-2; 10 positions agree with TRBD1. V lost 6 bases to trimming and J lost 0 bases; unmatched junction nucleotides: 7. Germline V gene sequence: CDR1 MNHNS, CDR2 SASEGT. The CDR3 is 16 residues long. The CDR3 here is CASSPRTGGANYGYTF. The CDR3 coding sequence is TGTGCCAGCAGCCCGAGGACAGGGGGAGCTAACTATGGCTACACCTTC.

The CDR3 sequence: CASRRRAGDLYEQYF. Written as DNA, the CDR3 is TGTGCCAGCAGGCGACGGGCAGGAGACCTCTACGAGCAGTACTTC. The chain carries TRBV28 and TRBJ2-7; no reliable D call. V was clipped by 6 bases and J by 3 bases, with 18 bases between them. Germline assignment: CDR1 MDHEN and CDR2 SYDVKM. This CDR3 contains 15 residues.

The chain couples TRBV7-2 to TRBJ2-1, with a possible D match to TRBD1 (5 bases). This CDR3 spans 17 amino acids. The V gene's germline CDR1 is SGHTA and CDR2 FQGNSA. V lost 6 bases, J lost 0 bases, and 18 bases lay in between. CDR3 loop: CASRGRDPIFSYNEQFF. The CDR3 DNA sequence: TGTGCCAGCAGGGGCAGGGATCCGATCTTCTCCTACAATGAGCAGTTCTTC.